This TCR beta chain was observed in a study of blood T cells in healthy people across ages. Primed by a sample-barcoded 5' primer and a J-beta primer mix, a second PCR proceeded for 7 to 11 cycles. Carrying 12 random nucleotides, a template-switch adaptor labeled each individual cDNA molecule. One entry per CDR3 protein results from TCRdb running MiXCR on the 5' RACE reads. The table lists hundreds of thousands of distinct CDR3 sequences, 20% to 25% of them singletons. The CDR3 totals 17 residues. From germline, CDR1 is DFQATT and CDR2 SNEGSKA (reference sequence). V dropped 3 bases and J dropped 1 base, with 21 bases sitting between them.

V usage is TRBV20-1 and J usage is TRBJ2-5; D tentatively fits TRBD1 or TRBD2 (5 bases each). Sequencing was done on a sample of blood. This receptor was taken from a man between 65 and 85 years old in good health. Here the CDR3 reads CSASLVVWDGPQETQYF. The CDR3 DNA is TGCAGTGCTAGCTTAGTGGTTTGGGACGGGCCCCAAGAGACCCAGTACTTC.